What follows describes a single T cell receptor (beta chain). The target antigen is unknown. The V gene lost 3 bases and the J gene lost 2 bases, with 9 bases spanning the gap. The CDR3 loop spans 14 amino acids. Germline CDR1 reads SGHRS; CDR2 reads YFSETQ. The assay was immunoSEQ multiplex PCR, and TCRdb's table has in-frame clones only and misses some. The sample gives 100,000 to 150,000 clones, 85% to 90% of which show up once; about 11% is in the top ten. Every patient had mismatch repair deficiency by PCR or immunohistochemistry. A few pembrolizumab responders had their TCRs sequenced. This sample was taken from a study of PD-1 blockade in mismatch repair-deficient tumors. About the study: Patients had 12 mismatch repair-deficient cancer types, all previously treated and progressing. The study, taken as a whole, reports: Rapid post-treatment expansion, then contraction, generally preceding radiologic response, marked tumor-resident clones.

This rearrangement joins TRBV5-1 to TRBJ2-1; D is possibly TRBD1 (5 bases). This clonotype was sampled from an adult with mismatch repair-deficient cancer. Here the sequenced sample was peripheral blood, taken approximately 71 weeks after starting pembrolizumab. DNA of the CDR3: TGCGCCAGCAGCTATAGGGGCGCCTACAATGAGCAGTTCTTC. Protein: CASSYRGAYNEQFF.